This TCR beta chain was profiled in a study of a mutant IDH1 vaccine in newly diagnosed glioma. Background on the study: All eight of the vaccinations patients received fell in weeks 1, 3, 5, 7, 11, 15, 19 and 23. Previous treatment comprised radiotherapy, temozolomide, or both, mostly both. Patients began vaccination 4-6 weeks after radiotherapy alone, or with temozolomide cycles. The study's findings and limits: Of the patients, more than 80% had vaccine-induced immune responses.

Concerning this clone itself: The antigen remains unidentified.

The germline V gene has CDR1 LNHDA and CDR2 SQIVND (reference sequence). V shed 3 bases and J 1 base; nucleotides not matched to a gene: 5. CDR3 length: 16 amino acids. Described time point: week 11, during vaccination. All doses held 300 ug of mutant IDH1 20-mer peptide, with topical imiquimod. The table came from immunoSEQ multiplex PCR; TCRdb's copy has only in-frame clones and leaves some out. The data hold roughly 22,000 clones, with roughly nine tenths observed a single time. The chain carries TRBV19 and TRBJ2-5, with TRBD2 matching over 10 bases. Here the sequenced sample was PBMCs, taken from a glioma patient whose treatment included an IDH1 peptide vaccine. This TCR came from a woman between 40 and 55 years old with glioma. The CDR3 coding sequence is TGTGCCAGTAGTATTGTTAGCGGGGGGATCCAAGAGACCCAGTACTTC. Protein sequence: CASSIVSGGIQETQYF.